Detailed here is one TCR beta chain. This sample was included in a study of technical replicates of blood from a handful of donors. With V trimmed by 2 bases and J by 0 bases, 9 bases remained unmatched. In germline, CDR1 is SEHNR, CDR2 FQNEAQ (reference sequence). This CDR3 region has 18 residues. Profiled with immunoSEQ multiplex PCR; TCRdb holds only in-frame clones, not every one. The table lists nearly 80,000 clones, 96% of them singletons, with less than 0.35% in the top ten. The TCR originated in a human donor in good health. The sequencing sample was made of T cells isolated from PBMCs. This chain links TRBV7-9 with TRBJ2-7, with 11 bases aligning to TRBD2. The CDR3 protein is CASSLPASGRWSSYEQYF. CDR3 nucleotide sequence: TGTGCCAGCAGCTTACCGGCTAGCGGGAGGTGGAGCTCCTACGAGCAGTACTTC.